Following are 11 T cell receptor beta chains from one sample sequenced in a study of T cells in Graves' hyperthyroidism and ophthalmopathy. Researchers amplified the TCR beta CDR3 regions from RNA transcripts. The HTBI primer set drove a first-round RT-PCR of the TCR CDR3. TCRdb reprocessed the multiplex PCR reads via MiXCR and lists one record per CDR3 protein. The table lists hundreds of thousands of distinct CDR3 sequences, around an eighth of them singletons. Source material: blood. All receptors derive from a man between 45 and 60 years old with Graves' ophthalmopathy.

The rearrangement joins TRBV29-1 to TRBJ1-1, with D perhaps TRBD1 (5 bases). Looked up from germline, CDR1 is SQVTM and CDR2 is ANQGSEA. This CDR3 is 14 amino acids long. V lost 5 bases to trimming and J lost 0 bases, with 13 bases between them. The CDR3 region has the DNA TGCAGCGTTATGCAGGGAGGGATGAACACTGAAGCTTTCTTT. This sequence encodes CSVMQGGMNTEAFF.

This chain joins TRBV16 and TRBJ2-7; weak D call: TRBD1 (6 bases). Germline V CDR1 and CDR2: KGHSY, FQNENV. The CDR3 is made up of 14 amino acids. Trimming stripped 0 bases from V and 3 bases from J, with 9 bases between. The CDR3 loop is CASSQSNRVYEQYF. The CDR3 DNA follows: TGTGCCAGCAGCCAATCGAACAGGGTCTACGAGCAGTACTTC. Full variable domain (remainder filled in from reference TRBV16 and TRBJ2-7): GEEVAQTPKHLVRGEGQKAKLYCAPIKGHSYVFWYQQVLKNEFKFLISFQNENVFDETGMPKERFSAKCLPNSPCSLEIQATKLEDSAVYFCASSQSNRVYEQYFGPGTRLTVT.

This clonotype showed up many times. V usage is TRBV12-3 or TRBV12-4 and J usage is TRBJ1-4; 9 bases line up with TRBD1. The CDR3 is made up of 14 amino acids. Trimming cost V 7 bases and J 8 bases; bases outside gene matches: 8. The CDR3 coding sequence is TGTGCCAGCACCACGGACAGGGGTGAGGAAAAACTGTTTTTT. As protein: CASTTDRGEEKLFF.

The CDR3 nucleotides are TGTGCCAGCACAGGTCCTTCCTACGAGCAGTACTTC. It is translated as CASTGPSYEQYF. This chain joins TRBV25-1 and TRBJ2-7, with D uncertain. From germline, CDR1 is MGHDK and CDR2 SYGVNS. The CDR3 runs 12 residues. V gave up 7 bases and J gave up 1 base, with 8 bases separating them.

The rearrangement links TRBV9 to TRBJ2-5; 10 nucleotides align to TRBD2. Germline V lookup: CDR1 SGDLS, CDR2 YYNGEE. V dropped 2 bases and J dropped 4; count of bases not matched to a gene: 8. There are 16 residues in the CDR3. The CDR3 is CASSVASGSRGETQYF. Written as DNA, the CDR3 is TGTGCCAGCAGCGTGGCTAGCGGGAGCCGGGGAGAGACCCAGTACTTC.

This chain links TRBV7-9 with TRBJ2-4; 7 nucleotides align to TRBD2. The CDR3 runs to 14 residues. J gave up 4 bases and V 5 bases, and 5 bases lay outside the gene matches. Germline V gene sequence: CDR1 SEHNR, CDR2 FQNEAQ (reference sequence). The CDR3 spells CASSGQGGKNIQYF. CDR3 bases: TGTGCCAGCAGCGGCCAGGGAGGGAAAAACATTCAGTACTTC.

This clonotype was seen a handful of times. This rearrangement joins TRBV6-1 to TRBJ2-3; 7 bases align to TRBD2. The CDR3 has 13 residues. The V segment lost 11 bases and the J segment 4 bases; nucleotides outside the gene matches: 9. CDR1 is MNHNS and CDR2 is SASEGT in the germline V gene. The CDR3 here is CAGGRESPDTQYF. In DNA form, the CDR3 reads TGTGCCGGAGGGCGGGAGTCCCCAGATACGCAGTATTTT.

The table lists this clonotype with a few counts. The chain recombines TRBV5-8 with TRBJ1-5; the D gene is possibly TRBD1 (6 bases). This CDR3 has 14 amino acids. Germline CDR1 is SGHTS and CDR2 is YDEGEE. V dropped 3 bases and J dropped 7 bases, with 14 bases sitting between them. CDR3 region: CASSSGAEGQPQHF. In DNA, the CDR3 is TGTGCCAGCAGCTCAGGGGCCGAGGGACAGCCCCAGCATTTT.

The V and J genes are TRBV2 and TRBJ1-3; TRBD1 might be the D (5 bases). The CDR3 loop spans 12 amino acids. The germline gives CDR1 SNHLY, CDR2 FYNNEI. V was pared by 7 bases and J by 5 bases, with 9 bases between. Written as DNA, the CDR3 is TGTGCCAGCATCGACAGAAGAAACACCATATATTTT. Translation: CASIDRRNTIYF.

There are many counts of this clonotype. The gene calls are TRBV28 and TRBJ2-7; D not certain. This CDR3 is 12 amino acids long. V lost 3 bases, J lost 2 bases, and 5 bases lay in between. Germline lookup yields CDR1 MDHEN and CDR2 SYDVKM. The CDR3 here is CASSFTTYEQYF. In DNA form, the CDR3 reads TGTGCCAGCAGTTTTACAACCTACGAGCAGTACTTC.

This clonotype was seen ten or more times. The chain joins TRBV12-3 or TRBV12-4 to TRBJ2-1; 9 bases are shared with TRBD1. This CDR3 region has 17 residues. J was trimmed by 8 bases and V by 3 bases; bases with no gene match: 14. Here the CDR3 reads CASSFRFGGQGTHEQFF. CDR3 nucleotides: TGTGCCAGCAGTTTTCGTTTTGGGGGACAGGGTACGCATGAGCAGTTCTTC.